What follows describes a single TCR beta chain. Sequencing was performed with immunoSEQ multiplex PCR; in TCRdb, only in-frame clones are kept and a portion is missing. Of some 300,000 clones in the sample, approximately 90% were seen once. The data were obtained in a study of blood T cell repertoires in COVID-19. The CDR3 extends over 14 amino acids. The junction had 6 bases not matched to a gene; V was cut back by 5 bases and J by 5 bases. The germline V gene encodes CDR1 MNHEY and CDR2 SVGEGT. The chain combines TRBV6-2 or TRBV6-3 with TRBJ2-5, with 9 bases aligning to TRBD1. The sequence came from a woman aged 40 to 55 who had recovered from COVID-19. Sequenced material: PBMCs or T cells enriched from blood (not recorded which). This CDR3 is CASSTTGGRETQYF. The DNA for the CDR3 is TGTGCCAGCAGTACAACAGGGGGCCGGGAGACCCAGTACTTC.